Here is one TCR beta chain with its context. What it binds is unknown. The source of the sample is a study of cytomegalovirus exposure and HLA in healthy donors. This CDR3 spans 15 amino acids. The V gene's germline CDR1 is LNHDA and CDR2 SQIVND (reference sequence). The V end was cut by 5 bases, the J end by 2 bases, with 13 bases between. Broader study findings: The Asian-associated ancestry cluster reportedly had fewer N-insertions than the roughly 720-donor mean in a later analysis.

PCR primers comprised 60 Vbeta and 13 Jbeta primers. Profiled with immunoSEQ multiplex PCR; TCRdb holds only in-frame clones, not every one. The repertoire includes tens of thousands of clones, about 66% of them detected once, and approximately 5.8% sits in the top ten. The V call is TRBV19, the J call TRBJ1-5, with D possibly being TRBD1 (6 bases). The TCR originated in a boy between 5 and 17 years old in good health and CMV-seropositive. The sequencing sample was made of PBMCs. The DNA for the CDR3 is TGTGCCAGTAGTCCACCGCCAGGGGGCAATCAGCCCCAGCATTTT. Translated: CASSPPPGGNQPQHF.